These 26 T cell receptor beta chains came from one sample sequenced in a study of blood T cell repertoires in COVID-19. Measured with immunoSEQ multiplex PCR; TCRdb has only the in-frame clones, and not every one. The table shows roughly 240,000 clones, with around nine tenths occurring only once. The sequenced sample was peripheral blood. The receptors originated from an older woman who had recovered from COVID-19.

The chain carries TRBV7-9 and TRBJ2-5; no clear D. This CDR3 is built from 13 residues. Deletions cut 5 bases from V and 5 bases from J, with 12 bases between. CDR1 is SEHNR and CDR2 is FQNEAQ in the germline V gene (reference sequence). The CDR3 DNA follows: TGTGCCAGCAGCCCCCTGCTAGAGGAGACCCAGTACTTC. It translates to CASSPLLEETQYF.

The CDR3 spells CASSLTASNTEAFF. The CDR3 DNA sequence: TGCGCCAGCAGCTTGACAGCCTCGAACACTGAAGCTTTCTTT. This chain joins TRBV5-1 and TRBJ1-1, with D hard to call. The CDR3 covers 14 residues. Germline V CDR1 and CDR2: SGHRS, YFSETQ. Trimming took off 1 base at V and 1 base at J, with 8 bases between the two ends.

The CDR3 here is CASTTRRGDTDTQYF. CDR3 nucleotide sequence: TGTGCCAGCACTACCCGTCGGGGGGACACAGATACGCAGTATTTT. The genes are TRBV2 and TRBJ2-3; 7 bases line up with TRBD2. This CDR3 has 15 residues. Trimming took 7 bases from V and 2 from J; bases not matched to a gene: 9. Germline loops: CDR1 SNHLY, CDR2 FYNNEI. The full variable domain, with the rest looked up from reference TRBV2 and TRBJ2-3, is EPEVTQTPSHQVTQMGQEVILRCVPISNHLYFYWYRQILGQKVEFLVSFYNNEISEKSEIFDDQFSVERPDGSNFTLKIRSTKLEDSAMYFCASTTRRGDTDTQYFGPGTRLTVL.

V usage is TRBV9 and J usage is TRBJ2-7; D gene uncertain. The CDR3 length is 13 residues. V was clipped by 2 bases and J by 1 base, with 7 bases between them. Looked up from germline, CDR1 is SGDLS and CDR2 is YYNGEE. This CDR3 reads CASSVAESYEQYF. The DNA for the CDR3 is TGTGCCAGCAGCGTGGCGGAGTCCTACGAGCAGTACTTC.

The chain joins TRBV4-1 to TRBJ1-5, with D perhaps TRBD1 (5 bases). V lost 0 bases and J 0 bases, leaving 12 bases between the germline ends. Germline loops: CDR1 MGHRA, CDR2 YSYEKL. The CDR3 totals 17 residues. For the CDR3, the DNA is TGCGCCAGCAGCCAAGATATGGGGGGGTATAGCAATCAGCCCCAGCATTTT. Protein: CASSQDMGGYSNQPQHF.

The rearrangement uses TRBV14 and TRBJ1-5; 7 bases line up with TRBD1. The ends lost 4 bases at V and 5 bases at J; junction bases unmatched: 2. There are 13 residues in the CDR3. Germline V gives CDR1 SGHDN, CDR2 FVKESK. As DNA, the CDR3 is TGTGCCAGCAGCCGACAGGGATATCAGCCCCAGCATTTT. Translating gives CASSRQGYQPQHF.

The chain joins TRBV28 to TRBJ1-3; D may be TRBD1 (6 bases). V lost 5 bases to trimming and J lost 0 bases, with 23 bases between them. The CDR3 sequence is 19 residues long. The germline gives CDR1 MDHEN, CDR2 SYDVKM. In DNA form, the CDR3 reads TGTGCCAGCAGTGGACCTCACGGGACACGCCACCTCTCTGGAAACACCATATATTTT. Its translation is CASSGPHGTRHLSGNTIYF.

The rearrangement uses TRBV11-2 and TRBJ1-2; 9 nucleotides align to TRBD1. This CDR3 is 16 amino acids long. Looked up from germline, CDR1 is SGHAT and CDR2 is FQNNGV. Trimming cost V 4 bases and J 7 bases; bases outside gene matches: 13. CDR3 DNA: TGTGCCAGCAGCTCCTTAGCACAGGGGGCGTTTTTTGGCTACACCTTC. Protein sequence: CASSSLAQGAFFGYTF.

The genes are TRBV27 and TRBJ2-7; D is perhaps TRBD2 (6 bases). There are 14 residues in the CDR3. V lost 6 bases and J lost 3, with 15 bases in between. CDR1 is MNHEY, CDR2 SMNVEV, per germline (reference sequence). This CDR3 is CASRLSGLHYEQYF. The CDR3 DNA reads TGTGCCAGCAGACTATCGGGACTTCACTACGAGCAGTACTTC.

The rearrangement joins TRBV6-5 to TRBJ1-2; a possible D gene is TRBD1 (6 bases). Trimming shortened V by 4 bases and J by 1 base, and 13 bases separated the two germline ends. CDR3 length: 15 residues. The V gene's germline CDR1 is MNHEY and CDR2 SVGAGI. The CDR3 loop reads CASSSLTGHNYGYTF. CDR3 nucleotides: TGTGCCAGCAGTTCCCTGACGGGACATAACTATGGCTACACCTTC.

J is TRBJ2-1 and V is TRBV24-1; 12 nucleotides match TRBD1. The V gene's germline CDR1 is KGHDR and CDR2 SFDVKD. This CDR3 has 20 amino acids. Trimming removed 3 bases from V and 5 bases from J; junction bases left unmatched: 16. CDR3 nucleotides: TGTGCCACCAGTGATGGCGGGACAGGGGGCTCGCTTGCGCTCGACAATGAGCAGTTCTTC. As protein: CATSDGGTGGSLALDNEQFF.

This clone was recorded a few times. This chain joins TRBV2 and TRBJ2-4; D is possibly TRBD1 (6 bases). Trimming left V 5 bases short and J 4 bases short, with 9 bases between. Germline V CDR1 and CDR2: SNHLY, FYNNEI. The CDR3 runs 13 residues. CDR3 coding DNA: TGTGCCAGCAGTCGGGACACTAAAAACATTCAGTACTTC. It codes for CASSRDTKNIQYF.

This clone was observed a few times. V gene TRBV29-1 combines with J gene TRBJ2-1; TRBD1 is a possible D gene (6 bases). The V gene's germline CDR1 is SQVTM and CDR2 ANQGSEA. This CDR3 has 13 residues. V lost 3 bases and J lost 4, with 10 bases in between. CDR3 loop: CSVEGALYNEQFF. The CDR3 region has the DNA TGCAGCGTTGAGGGGGCCCTGTACAATGAGCAGTTCTTC.

The genes are TRBV6-6 and TRBJ1-1; possibly TRBD1 for D (5 bases). Trimming shortened V by 4 bases and J by 1 base, and 13 bases separated the two germline ends. CDR1 and CDR2 from the germline V gene are MNHNY and SVGAGI (reference sequence). The CDR3 is 15 amino acids. CDR3 in DNA: TGTGCCAGCAGTTTTCAGGGTTTATCGAACACTGAAGCTTTCTTT. Translating gives CASSFQGLSNTEAFF.

This clone was observed a single time. The gene calls are TRBV19 and TRBJ2-2, with D perhaps TRBD1 (6 bases). The CDR3 sequence is 14 residues long. Germline lookup yields CDR1 LNHDA and CDR2 SQIVND (reference sequence). V was trimmed by 7 bases and J by 4 bases, leaving 13 bases between them. The CDR3 region is CASKRGFGTGELFF. CDR3 nucleotides: TGTGCCAGTAAAAGGGGGTTCGGCACCGGGGAGCTGTTTTTT. Full variable domain (rest looked up from reference TRBV19 and TRBJ2-2): DGGITQSPKYLFRKEGQNVTLSCEQNLNHDAMYWYRQDPGQGLRLIYYSQIVNDFQKGDIAEGYSVSREKKESFPLTVTSAQKNPTAFYLCASKRGFGTGELFFGEGSRLTVL.

The rearrangement links TRBV14 to TRBJ1-5; the match to TRBD1 covers 8 bases. After removal of 2 bases from V and 5 bases from J, the junction contained 5 bases not matched to a gene. The CDR3 length is 15 residues. CDR1 and CDR2 (germline): SGHDN, FVKESK. The CDR3 protein is CASSQTTGGDQPQHF. The CDR3 DNA reads TGTGCCAGCAGCCAAACCACAGGGGGGGATCAGCCCCAGCATTTT.

The V gene is TRBV15, the J gene TRBJ2-3; perhaps TRBD2 as D (6 bases). The germline V gene encodes CDR1 LNHNV and CDR2 YYDKDF (reference sequence). There are 18 residues in the CDR3. Trimming removed 8 bases at V and 0 bases at J, with 24 bases between. The CDR3 coding sequence is TGTGCCACCCGATCGACCCAGCGCCGGAGGGGTAGCACAGATACGCAGTATTTT. This encodes CATRSTQRRRGSTDTQYF.

The gene calls are TRBV18 and TRBJ1-4; 7 nucleotides line up with TRBD1. After removal of 5 bases from V and 0 bases from J, the junction contained 3 bases not matched to a gene. The CDR3 runs 15 residues. CDR1 KGHSH and CDR2 LQKENI come from the germline V gene. The CDR3 DNA is TGTGCCAGCTCAGGGACAGATGCAACTAATGAAAAACTGTTTTTT. Encoded protein: CASSGTDATNEKLFF.

This clone has a single count. This rearrangement joins TRBV12-3 or TRBV12-4 to TRBJ1-1; D remains ambiguous. Trimming stripped 0 bases from V and 3 bases from J, with 5 bases between. The CDR3 is 13 residues long. The CDR3 protein is CASSLAGDTEAFF. The DNA of the CDR3 is TGTGCCAGCAGTTTAGCCGGGGACACTGAAGCTTTCTTT.

This chain links TRBV7-9 with TRBJ1-1; 7 nucleotides match TRBD1. V was pared by 1 base and J by 6 bases, with 5 bases of the junction left unmatched. CDR3 length: 14 amino acids. The germline V gene has CDR1 SEHNR and CDR2 FQNEAQ (reference sequence). In nucleotides, the CDR3 is TGTGCCAGCAGCTTAGACAGGGGCGCGGCTGAAGCTTTCTTT. Translated, it gives CASSLDRGAAEAFF.

The gene calls are TRBV5-5 and TRBJ1-5, with a possible D match to TRBD1 (5 bases). Trimming shortened V by 4 bases and J by 2 bases, and 28 bases separated the two germline ends. Germline loops: CDR1 SGHKS, CDR2 YYEKEE (reference sequence). This CDR3 is built from 20 residues. The CDR3 sequence is CASSPPTGTHWVGGNQPQHF. In nucleotides, the CDR3 is TGTGCCAGCAGCCCCCCGACCGGGACTCATTGGGTAGGTGGCAATCAGCCCCAGCATTTT.

The CDR3 protein is CASSLRGQGNGGAFF. The CDR3 DNA follows: TGTGCCAGCAGCCTAAGGGGACAGGGAAATGGCGGAGCTTTCTTT. The chain joins TRBV5-6 to TRBJ1-1; 9 bases agree with TRBD1. The CDR3 runs to 15 residues. Germline V gene sequence: CDR1 SGHDT, CDR2 YYEEEE. The V and J ends lost 4 bases and 10 bases, in that order; junction bases with no gene match: 14.

The CDR3 nucleotides read TGTGCCAGCAGACTGTACAATGAGCAGTTCTTC. Amino acid sequence: CASRLYNEQFF. The gene calls are TRBV2 and TRBJ2-1; D gene ambiguous. Germline CDR1 is SNHLY and CDR2 is FYNNEI. This CDR3 spans 11 amino acids. The V gene lost 6 bases and the J gene lost 4 bases, with 4 bases spanning the gap. Filled out from reference TRBV2 and TRBJ2-1, the complete variable domain reads EPEVTQTPSHQVTQMGQEVILRCVPISNHLYFYWYRQILGQKVEFLVSFYNNEISEKSEIFDDQFSVERPDGSNFTLKIRSTKLEDSAMYFCASRLYNEQFFGPGTRLTVL.

This clone appeared a single time. The genes are TRBV4-2 and TRBJ1-1, with D possibly matching TRBD1 (5 bases). V shed 0 bases and J shed 4 bases, with 15 bases lying between them. CDR3 length: 16 residues. Germline loops: CDR1 LGHNA, CDR2 YNFKEQ. The CDR3 region has the DNA TGTGCCAGCAGCCAAGAACCGGGGGTGGTTTCCACTGAAGCTTTCTTT. As protein: CASSQEPGVVSTEAFF.

This clone came up once. This chain links TRBV18 with TRBJ2-5, with 7 bases fitting TRBD2. This CDR3 comprises 12 residues. J gave up 7 bases and V 1 base, and 0 bases lay outside the gene matches. CDR1 KGHSH and CDR2 LQKENI come from the germline V gene. The CDR3 DNA reads as TGTGCCAGCTCACCACGGGAGGGGACCCAGTACTTC. The encoded protein is CASSPREGTQYF.

The genes are TRBV7-9 and TRBJ2-7, with D maybe TRBD1 (5 bases). CDR1 is SEHNR, CDR2 FQNEAQ, per germline (reference sequence). This CDR3 has 12 residues. Trimming removed 6 bases from V and 7 bases from J, with 13 bases in between. CDR3: CASSQQVREQYF. Written as DNA, the CDR3 is TGTGCCAGCAGTCAACAGGTTCGAGAGCAGTACTTC.